Listed below are T cell receptor beta chains from one sample, sequenced in a study of shared clonotypes between healthy human individuals. The protocol was immunoSEQ multiplex PCR, while the TCRdb copy is restricted to in-frame clones and leaves out a portion. The sample lists about 660,000 clones, roughly 70% occurring once. Sequencing was carried out using memory CD4+ T cells sorted from blood. These receptors were collected from a woman aged 25 to 39 in good health. Both conserved end residues are part of each CDR3. The D gene is left open where the match is weak. Size is stated for part of the rows, as once, few or many counts, or as a class when the clone is expanded.

clone_size	d_call	v_call	j_call	cdr3_aa	cdr3_nt
once	-	TRBV5-1	TRBJ2-2	CASSLAEDGLPGTGELFF	TGCGCCAGCAGCTTGGCCGAGGACGGACTCCCCGGCACCGGGGAGCTGTTTTTT
-	-	TRBV10-3	TRBJ2-7	CAISENGRGDEQYF	TGTGCCATCAGTGAGAACGGGAGAGGCGACGAGCAGTACTTC
-	-	TRBV4-1	TRBJ1-4	CASSQVRGANEKLFF	TGCGCCAGCAGCCAAGTGAGGGGAGCTAATGAAAAACTGTTTTTT
-	TRBD1	TRBV2	TRBJ1-2	CASSPTGGPPGYTF	TGTGCCAGCAGTCCTACAGGGGGCCCTCCCGGCTACACCTTC
-	-	TRBV5-6	TRBJ2-7	CASSLLPGRSSYEQYF	TGTGCCAGCAGCTTATTGCCGGGTAGGAGCTCCTACGAGCAGTACTTC
-	TRBD2	TRBV10-1	TRBJ2-1	CASSRTSGWGNEQFF	TGCGCCAGCAGTAGGACTAGCGGGTGGGGGAATGAGCAGTTCTTC
-	TRBD1	TRBV28	TRBJ2-1	CASIQGGSYNEQFF	TGTGCCAGCATACAGGGGGGTTCCTACAATGAGCAGTTCTTC
-	TRBD1	TRBV19	TRBJ2-2	CASSITGGWGNTGELFF	TGTGCCAGTAGTATAACAGGGGGTTGGGGTAACACCGGGGAGCTGTTTTTT
many	-	TRBV5-4	TRBJ2-3	CASSLVGADTQYF	TGTGCCAGCAGCTTGGTGGGGGCGGATACGCAGTATTTT
-	TRBD1	TRBV29-1	TRBJ1-1	CSYQVGQGASEAFF	TGCAGCTACCAGGTCGGCCAGGGGGCTTCTGAAGCTTTCTTT
few	-	TRBV2	TRBJ2-3	CASRQLASSTDTQYF	TGTGCCAGCAGGCAACTAGCATCTAGCACAGATACGCAGTATTTT
-	TRBD2	TRBV30	TRBJ2-1	CAWRDGTSGTHNEQFF	TGTGCCTGGAGGGACGGGACTAGCGGGACCCACAATGAGCAGTTCTTC
-	TRBD2	TRBV7-6	TRBJ2-1	CASSLDPGLGNNEQFF	TGTGCCAGCAGCTTAGACCCGGGACTAGGGAACAATGAGCAGTTCTTC
-	-	TRBV5-4	TRBJ1-1	CASSRTYSSSYTEAFF	TGTGCCAGCAGCCGGACTTATTCCTCTTCATACACTGAAGCTTTCTTT
-	-	TRBV28	TRBJ2-2	CASSFPGSDTGELFF	TGTGCCAGCAGTTTCCCCGGATCGGACACCGGGGAGCTGTTTTTT
-	-	TRBV4-2	TRBJ1-4	CASSQDWGEGEKLFF	TGTGCCAGCAGCCAAGATTGGGGGGAGGGAGAAAAACTGTTTTTT
-	TRBD1	TRBV28	TRBJ1-5	CASRKTGIRNQPQHF	TGTGCCAGCAGGAAGACAGGGATTCGGAATCAGCCCCAGCATTTT
many	-	TRBV6-4	TRBJ2-7	CASSEVDSGEQYF	TGTGCCAGCAGTGAGGTGGACTCGGGCGAGCAGTACTTC
-	-	TRBV29-1	TRBJ1-2	CSVVALGEGYGYTF	TGCAGCGTCGTCGCTCTCGGGGAAGGATATGGCTACACCTTC
-	-	TRBV6-5	TRBJ2-5	CASTDSLGETQYF	TGTGCCAGCACGGACAGTTTGGGGGAGACCCAGTACTTC
-	TRBD1	TRBV28	TRBJ1-2	CASSTPGGLDGYTF	TGTGCCAGCAGCACCCCAGGGGGCTTGGATGGCTACACCTTC
-	-	TRBV2	TRBJ2-1	CASMRTELNNEQFF	TGTGCCAGCATGCGGACCGAGCTAAACAATGAGCAGTTCTTC
-	TRBD1	TRBV28	TRBJ2-7	CASSFLAGQGDEQYF	TGTGCCAGCAGTTTCCTAGCTGGACAGGGGGACGAGCAGTACTTC
-	-	TRBV28	TRBJ2-7	CASSPAWGAGEQYF	TGTGCCAGCAGCCCCGCGTGGGGGGCAGGCGAGCAGTACTTC
-	-	TRBV7-3	TRBJ2-3	CASSLQRQSTDTQYF	TGTGCCAGCAGCTTACAGAGACAGAGCACAGATACGCAGTATTTT
-	-	TRBV18	TRBJ1-5	CASSPPNRAGNQPQHF	TGTGCCAGCTCACCACCGAACAGGGCGGGCAATCAGCCCCAGCATTTT
-	TRBD1	TRBV28	TRBJ2-7	CASSFRQGSSYEQYF	TGTGCCAGCAGTTTTCGACAGGGAAGCTCCTACGAGCAGTACTTC
-	TRBD1	TRBV7-2	TRBJ1-1	CASSSQGGNTEAFF	TGTGCCAGCAGCTCACAGGGGGGAAACACTGAAGCTTTCTTT
-	-	TRBV5-1	TRBJ1-1	CASSSGTEDTEAFF	TGCGCCAGCAGCTCCGGGACGGAGGACACTGAAGCTTTCTTT
-	TRBD2	TRBV11-2	TRBJ2-1	CASSASGSSVEQFF	TGTGCCAGCAGCGCAAGCGGGAGCTCCGTTGAGCAGTTCTTC
-	-	TRBV6-6	TRBJ1-1	CASSYNTGNTEAFF	TGTGCCAGCAGTTACAATACGGGGAACACTGAAGCTTTCTTT
few	TRBD1	TRBV7-2	TRBJ2-7	CASRTGSYEQYF	TGTGCCAGTCGGACAGGATCCTACGAGCAGTACTTC
-	TRBD1	TRBV5-1	TRBJ2-2	CASRSTPGGTGELFF	TGCGCCAGCAGGAGCACCCCAGGGGGTACCGGGGAGCTGTTTTTT
once	-	TRBV6-1	TRBJ2-2	CASTLGQRTGELFF	TGTGCCAGTACCCTGGGGCAGAGGACCGGGGAGCTGTTTTTT
many	-	TRBV7-3	TRBJ1-1	CASSTYLNTEAFF	TGTGCCAGCAGCACGTACTTGAACACTGAAGCTTTCTTT
-	-	TRBV9	TRBJ2-7	CASSKQPELNYEQYF	TGTGCCAGCAGCAAGCAGCCGGAACTGAACTACGAGCAGTACTTC
-	-	TRBV19	TRBJ1-3	CASSIEMTGTSGNTIYF	TGTGCCAGTAGTATTGAAATGACAGGAACCTCTGGAAACACCATATATTTT
few	-	TRBV5-8	TRBJ1-1	CASSSGTLGLVAFF	TGTGCCAGCAGCTCCGGGACCCTTGGATTGGTGGCTTTCTTT
-	-	TRBV5-1	TRBJ1-3	CASSLGGPGNTIYF	TGCGCCAGCAGCTTGGGAGGTCCAGGAAACACCATATATTTT
-	-	TRBV30	TRBJ1-2	CAWSVPGCSYGYTF	TGTGCCTGGAGTGTACCAGGGTGTAGCTATGGCTACACCTTC